The clone carrying this TCR beta chain was recorded only once. Its antigen is unidentified. The data originate from a study of cytomegalovirus exposure and HLA in healthy donors. Study-level points and caveats: It has been reported that TCR beta sequences accurately predicted the HLA-A and HLA-B alleles of most subjects. Associated with HLA alleles at 0.05 false discovery rate in a later analysis were around 15,000 TCR beta sequences. The authors excluded some V segments, including TRBV6-2 and TRBV6-3, as indistinguishable.

Researchers ran the PCR with 60 Vbeta and 13 Jbeta primers. Assay used: immunoSEQ multiplex PCR; TCRdb lists only in-frame clones, some missing. The sample lists roughly 110,000 clones; around three quarters were seen once. The CDR3 is 14 amino acids. CDR1 LNHDA and CDR2 SQIVND come from the germline V gene (reference sequence). J lost 0 bases, V lost 4 bases, and 1 base had no gene match. The chain carries TRBV19 and TRBJ1-2, with 8 bases fitting TRBD1. Sequenced: PBMCs. This receptor was obtained from a man aged 30 to 45 in good health and CMV-seronegative. In DNA form, the CDR3 reads TGTGCCAGTAGTACCAGGGGGCCTAACTATGGCTACACCTTC. This gives the protein CASSTRGPNYGYTF.